What follows are 32 T cell receptor beta chains derived from one specimen sequenced in a study of blood T cell repertoires in COVID-19. Sequencing was performed with immunoSEQ multiplex PCR; in TCRdb, only in-frame clones are kept and a portion is missing. The sample has 250,000 to 300,000 clones, 91% seen once. Sample: peripheral blood. Receptors originate from a woman in her 30s with COVID-19, enrolled during active disease.

The chain is built from TRBV27 and TRBJ1-1, with 8 bases fitting TRBD1. Trimming removed 8 bases from V and 8 bases from J; junction bases left unmatched: 10. CDR1 and CDR2 from the germline V gene are MNHEY and SMNVEV (reference sequence). CDR3 size: 13 residues. In DNA, the CDR3 is TGTGCCAGCCCGACAGGGGCCTCCACCGAAGCTTTCTTT. This codes for CASPTGASTEAFF.

The V call is TRBV10-3, the J call TRBJ1-1, with 10 positions matching TRBD1. Trimming at V came to 10 bases and at J to 1 base, leaving 9 bases not matched to a gene. Per the germline V gene, CDR1 is ENHRY and CDR2 is SYGVKD. The CDR3 is 15 residues long. The CDR3 region has the DNA TGTGCCACGACAGGGGGCGATCGGCCGAACACTGAAGCTTTCTTT. Its protein is CATTGGDRPNTEAFF.

This rearrangement joins TRBV12-5 to TRBJ1-2; weak D call: TRBD1 (5 bases). Germline CDR1 reads LGHNT; CDR2 reads FRNRAP. V was clipped by 3 bases and J by 4 bases, with 15 bases between them. The CDR3 is made up of 15 amino acids. The CDR3 is CASGFGGSTTYGYTF. Here the CDR3 DNA reads TGTGCTAGTGGTTTCGGGGGGTCGACGACCTATGGCTACACCTTC.

The CDR3 DNA follows: TGCGCCAGCAGTGAGTCTGAGGAGGGCGGGGGGTATGGCTACACCTTC. Residues: CASSESEEGGGYGYTF. This chain joins TRBV10-1 and TRBJ1-2; the D gene is possibly TRBD1 (5 bases). The V end was cut by 0 bases, the J end by 5 bases, with 16 bases between. There are 16 residues in the CDR3. The germline CDR1 and CDR2 sequences are WNHNN and SYGVQD (reference sequence).

This chain joins TRBV27 and TRBJ1-1; tentatively, D is TRBD1 (6 bases). The CDR3 totals 16 residues. V lost 4 bases and J 1 base, leaving 16 bases between the germline ends. The germline V gene has CDR1 MNHEY and CDR2 SMNVEV (reference sequence). CDR3 sequence (DNA): TGTGCCAGCAGTTCCCAGGGGCGAAGTGGGAACACTGAAGCTTTCTTT. This codes for CASSSQGRSGNTEAFF.

The chain carries TRBV19 and TRBJ2-1; D perhaps matches TRBD2 (5 bases). Germline CDR1 reads LNHDA; CDR2 reads SQIVND (reference sequence). This CDR3 spans 13 amino acids. Trimming stripped 6 bases from V and 9 bases from J, with 15 bases between. CDR3 protein: CASSRRLGGEQFF. The CDR3 DNA follows: TGTGCCAGTAGCAGGAGGCTCGGCGGTGAGCAGTTCTTC.

The CDR3 here is CASSLSGDSSYEQYF. The CDR3 coding sequence is TGTGCCAGCAGTTTATCGGGGGACAGCTCGTACGAGCAGTACTTC. The chain is built from TRBV27 and TRBJ2-7; TRBD1 agrees at 7 bases. V dropped 0 bases and J dropped 4; count of bases not matched to a gene: 6. Germline CDR1 is MNHEY and CDR2 is SMNVEV (reference sequence). The CDR3 sequence is 15 residues long.

The J gene is TRBJ2-1, the V gene TRBV28; the match to TRBD2 covers 8 bases. V trimming: 6 bases; J trimming: 4 bases; junction bases outside the gene matches: 8. CDR3 length: 15 residues. Germline values: CDR1 MDHEN, CDR2 SYDVKM. CDR3 sequence reads: CASSLLAEGYNEQFF. DNA of the CDR3: TGTGCCAGCAGCTTACTAGCGGAAGGGTACAATGAGCAGTTCTTC.

The chain employs TRBV4-1 and TRBJ2-1; a possible D gene is TRBD1 (6 bases). The germline CDR1 and CDR2 sequences are MGHRA and YSYEKL. V lost 0 bases and J lost 2, with 26 bases in between. This CDR3 has 21 amino acids. The CDR3 sequence: CASSQDEGRGRLHEAYNEQFF. In nucleotides, the CDR3 is TGCGCCAGCAGCCAAGATGAGGGCAGGGGACGGCTCCACGAGGCCTACAATGAGCAGTTCTTC.

V gene TRBV3-1 (or the pseudogene TRBV3-2) combines with J gene TRBJ2-6; D is unresolved. The CDR3 extends over 16 amino acids. CDR1 LGHDT and CDR2 YNNKEL come from the germline V gene (reference sequence). V was trimmed by 0 bases and J by 0 bases, leaving 6 bases between them. The CDR3 DNA reads TGTGCCAGCAGCCAAGAGTCAGGCTCTGGGGCCAACGTCCTGACTTTC. Its translation is CASSQESGSGANVLTF.

This clone showed up just a few times. This chain uses TRBV5-1 with TRBJ2-3; D possibly corresponds to TRBD2 (5 bases). Deletions cut 4 bases from V and 2 bases from J, with 14 bases between. There are 15 residues in the CDR3. CDR1 and CDR2 (germline): SGHRS, YFSETQ. CDR3 protein: CASSPYRDNTDTQYF. CDR3 nucleotide sequence: TGCGCCAGCAGCCCGTACCGGGATAACACAGATACGCAGTATTTT.

The rearrangement links TRBV30 to TRBJ1-2, with a possible D match to TRBD1 (5 bases). Trimming cost V 3 bases and J 7 bases, with 9 bases left between them. CDR1 and CDR2 (germline): GTSNPN, SVGIG (reference sequence). The CDR3 is 11 residues long. CDR3 residues: CAWRRDGGYTF. CDR3 DNA: TGTGCCTGGAGGCGGGACGGTGGCTACACCTTC.

The chain links TRBV15 to TRBJ1-4; D gene uncertain. Trimming pared 6 bases from V and 5 bases from J, leaving 16 bases between. Germline V lookup: CDR1 LNHNV, CDR2 YYDKDF (reference sequence). The CDR3 loop spans 15 amino acids. The CDR3 bases are TGTGCCACCAGAACCGTGGGTGACAAAAATGAAAAACTGTTTTTT. This gives the protein CATRTVGDKNEKLFF.

J is TRBJ2-6 and V is TRBV3-1 (or the pseudogene TRBV3-2), with a tentative D call TRBD1 (6 bases). V gave up 3 bases and J gave up 13 bases, with 13 bases separating them. Germline V CDR1 and CDR2: LGHDT, YNNKEL (reference sequence). CDR3 length: 13 amino acids. In DNA form, the CDR3 reads TGTGCCAGCAGCCAGGACAGCCTTCAAGTCCTGACTTTC. Protein sequence: CASSQDSLQVLTF.

This rearrangement joins TRBV18 to TRBJ2-4; 10 nucleotides agree with TRBD2. The CDR3 runs 17 residues. V gave up 3 bases and J gave up 3 bases; unmatched junction bases: 8. Germline loops: CDR1 KGHSH, CDR2 LQKENI. The CDR3 region is CASSPSGTSVFKNIQYF. CDR3 coding DNA: TGTGCCAGCTCACCTTCCGGGACTAGCGTATTCAAAAACATTCAGTACTTC.

V is TRBV9 and J is TRBJ2-3, with TRBD2 matching over 10 bases. The CDR3 length is 16 residues. The V segment lost 5 bases and the J segment 3 bases; nucleotides outside the gene matches: 9. Germline V lookup: CDR1 SGDLS, CDR2 YYNGEE. The CDR3 protein is CASSPTSGKGTDTQYF. CDR3 nucleotides: TGTGCCAGCAGTCCCACTAGCGGGAAGGGAACAGATACGCAGTATTTT.

V and J are TRBV9 and TRBJ1-1; 10 nucleotides line up with TRBD1. J was trimmed by 5 bases and V by 7 bases; bases with no gene match: 23. Germline-derived CDR1 and CDR2 are SGDLS and YYNGEE. This CDR3 spans 19 amino acids. In DNA form, the CDR3 reads TGTGCCAGCCGCGCGGGAGGCCATATGCGACAGGGGGCAGAGACTGAAGCTTTCTTT. It translates to CASRAGGHMRQGAETEAFF. Complete variable domain (other parts from reference TRBV9 and TRBJ1-1): DSGVTQTPKHLITATGQRVTLRCSPRSGDLSVYWYQQSLDQGLQFLIQYYNGEERAKGNILERFSAQQFPDLHSELNLSSLELGDSALYFCASRAGGHMRQGAETEAFFGQGTRLTVV.

CDR3 in amino acids: CASSEESSAYNSPLHF. DNA of the CDR3: TGTGCCAGCAGTGAAGAAAGTTCTGCGTATAATTCACCCCTCCACTTT. This chain joins TRBV2 and TRBJ1-6; D is unresolved. Germline V gene sequence: CDR1 SNHLY, CDR2 FYNNEI. CDR3 size: 16 residues. Between the trimmed V and J ends, which lost 1 base and 4 bases, there was a span of 11 bases.

This clone came up once. V is TRBV15 and J is TRBJ2-5; TRBD2 matches at 8 bases. The CDR3 has 16 amino acids. Germline values: CDR1 LNHNV, CDR2 YYDKDF (reference sequence). Trimming at V came to 1 base and at J to 4 bases, leaving 8 bases not matched to a gene. Here the CDR3 reads CATSRAVSGNGETQYF. CDR3 bases: TGTGCCACCAGCAGAGCTGTTAGCGGGAATGGAGAGACCCAGTACTTC.

The chain recombines TRBV18 with TRBJ2-5; D perhaps matches TRBD2 (5 bases). The CDR3 is made up of 13 amino acids. V was trimmed by 6 bases and J by 3 bases, leaving 11 bases between them. Germline-derived CDR1 and CDR2 are KGHSH and LQKENI. The CDR3 loop reads CASSGEAKETQYF. The CDR3 DNA reads as TGTGCCAGCTCCGGGGAAGCCAAAGAGACCCAGTACTTC.

The chain combines TRBV5-5 with TRBJ2-7; TRBD2 is a possible D gene (6 bases). The CDR3 runs to 15 residues. V lost 3 bases, J lost 1 base, and 14 bases lay in between. Germline CDR1 is SGHKS and CDR2 is YYEKEE (reference sequence). The CDR3 bases are TGTGCCAGCAGCTGGAGGGTGGACAATTCCTACGAGCAGTACTTC. This encodes CASSWRVDNSYEQYF.

This clone was recorded a few times. This CDR3 is CAWSFRDREGSPLHF. The CDR3 bases are TGTGCCTGGAGCTTTAGGGACAGGGAAGGCTCACCCCTCCACTTT. The V call is TRBV30, the J call TRBJ1-6; TRBD1 agrees at 9 bases. The V and J ends lost 3 bases and 10 bases, in that order; junction bases with no gene match: 10. Germline CDR1 reads GTSNPN; CDR2 reads SVGIG (reference sequence). The CDR3 is 15 residues long.

The chain combines TRBV3-1 (or the pseudogene TRBV3-2) with TRBJ2-1, with TRBD1 matching 7 bases. J gave up 2 bases and V 3 bases, and 10 bases lay outside the gene matches. Germline V gives CDR1 LGHDT, CDR2 YNNKEL (reference sequence). CDR3 length equals 17 residues. In DNA, the CDR3 is TGTGCCAGCAGCCATCCTTGGAGAGGGGGCCCCTACAATGAGCAGTTCTTC. This translates into CASSHPWRGGPYNEQFF.

The count of this clone is one. V and J are TRBV28 and TRBJ2-7; D perhaps matches TRBD2 (5 bases). This CDR3 spans 15 amino acids. The germline V gene encodes CDR1 MDHEN and CDR2 SYDVKM. The germline V and J ends were trimmed by 6 bases and 0 bases, with 15 bases remaining between them. CDR3 DNA: TGTGCCAGCAGCCTGACGGGGTTGAGCTCCTACGAGCAGTACTTC. Translating it yields CASSLTGLSSYEQYF.

The chain uses TRBV5-1 and TRBJ2-1; 8 bases agree with TRBD1. V dropped 4 bases and J dropped 7; count of bases not matched to a gene: 10. CDR1 SGHRS and CDR2 YFSETQ come from the germline V gene. The CDR3 consists of 15 residues. The CDR3 spells CASSLRVQGVNEQFF. The DNA for the CDR3 is TGCGCCAGCAGCCTCCGGGTACAGGGGGTAAATGAGCAGTTCTTC. The whole variable domain, filled in from reference TRBV5-1 and TRBJ2-1, reads KAGVTQTPRYLIKTRGQQVTLSCSPISGHRSVSWYQQTPGQGLQFLFEYFSETQRNKGNFPGRFSGRQFSNSRSEMNVSTLELGDSALYLCASSLRVQGVNEQFFGPGTRLTVL.

J is TRBJ1-2 and V is TRBV9, with D unclear. CDR1 and CDR2 (germline): SGDLS, YYNGEE. The CDR3 totals 13 residues. Trimming cost V 1 base and J 6 bases, with 10 bases left between them. CDR3 sequence: CASSVTYSNGYTF. The CDR3 DNA sequence: TGTGCCAGCAGCGTAACCTATTCGAATGGCTACACCTTC.

The rearrangement joins TRBV5-1 to TRBJ2-7; 13 bases agree with TRBD2. CDR1 SGHRS and CDR2 YFSETQ come from the germline V gene. This CDR3 has 14 amino acids. Losses at the gene ends were 4 bases for V and 5 bases for J; bases not matched to a gene: 3. CDR3 in amino acids: CASSRTSGSHEQYF. CDR3 nucleotides: TGCGCCAGCAGCCGGACTAGCGGGAGTCACGAGCAGTACTTC.

The gene calls are TRBV6-4 and TRBJ2-3; no reliable D call. V gave up 6 bases and J gave up 3 bases, with 13 bases separating them. The CDR3 consists of 14 residues. The germline CDR1 and CDR2 sequences are MRHNA and SNTAGT. CDR3 sequence: CASSLYFSTDTQYF. The CDR3 region has the DNA TGTGCCAGCAGCCTATATTTCTCTACAGATACGCAGTATTTT.

This rearrangement joins TRBV9 to TRBJ2-1, with a weak D call TRBD2 (6 bases). V was cut by 0 bases and J by 4 bases, with 14 bases left in between. The CDR3 has 16 amino acids. CDR1 is SGDLS and CDR2 is YYNGEE in the germline V gene. The CDR3 DNA sequence: TGTGCCAGCAGCGTAGGCGGGGCCCCGATTTACAATGAGCAGTTCTTC. This encodes CASSVGGAPIYNEQFF.

The rearrangement links TRBV7-9 to TRBJ1-2, with 8 bases that match TRBD1. This CDR3 region has 13 residues. Germline CDR1 reads SEHNR; CDR2 reads FQNEAQ (reference sequence). V lost 7 bases to trimming and J lost 6 bases; unmatched junction nucleotides: 7. The CDR3 region has the DNA TGTGCCAGCACCTGGACAGGGTCACATGGCTACACCTTC. This encodes CASTWTGSHGYTF.

This sequence joins TRBV12-3 or TRBV12-4 and TRBJ1-1, with D uncertain. This CDR3 has 13 amino acids. V was cut by 2 bases and J by 0 bases, with 4 bases left in between. Here the CDR3 DNA reads TGTGCCAGCAGTTTACTCCTGAACACTGAAGCTTTCTTT. It specifies CASSLLLNTEAFF.

The CDR3 DNA reads as TGTGCCAGTAGTTCCTCAACCGGGACAGGGTCTGGCTACACCTTC. Protein: CASSSSTGTGSGYTF. J is TRBJ1-2 and V is TRBV19, with TRBD1 matching 9 bases. The J segment lost 7 bases and the V segment lost 5 bases, leaving 11 bases of the junction unmatched. CDR1 is LNHDA, CDR2 SQIVND, per germline (reference sequence). The CDR3 spans 15 residues.